This T cell receptor beta chain was obtained from a study of T cell changes during pregnancy in multiple sclerosis. Trimming cost V 2 bases and J 6 bases; bases outside gene matches: 8. The germline CDR1 and CDR2 sequences are SGHRS and YFSETQ. CDR3 length: 14 residues. Assay used: immunoSEQ multiplex PCR; TCRdb lists only in-frame clones, some missing. The repertoire holds 100,000 or so clones, with around 94% as singletons. This receptor was obtained from a female donor in good health, enrolled as a control in a pregnancy study. This chain connects TRBV5-1 to TRBJ2-7; 7 positions agree with TRBD1. The specimen comprised peripheral blood, sampled after pregnancy. For the CDR3, the DNA is TGCGCCAGCAGCTTCGATTCAGGGGGTAGCGAGCAGTACTTC. Amino acid sequence: CASSFDSGGSEQYF.